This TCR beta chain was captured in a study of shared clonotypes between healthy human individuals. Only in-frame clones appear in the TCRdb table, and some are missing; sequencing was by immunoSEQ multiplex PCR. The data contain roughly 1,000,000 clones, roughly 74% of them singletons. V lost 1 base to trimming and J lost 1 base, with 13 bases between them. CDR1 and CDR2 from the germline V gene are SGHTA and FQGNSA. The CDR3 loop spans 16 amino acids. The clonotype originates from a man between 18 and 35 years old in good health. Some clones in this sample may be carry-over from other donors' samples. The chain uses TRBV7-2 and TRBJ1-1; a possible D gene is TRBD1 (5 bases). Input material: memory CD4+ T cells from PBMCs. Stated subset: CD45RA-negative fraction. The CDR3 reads CASSLEAGLPNTEAFF. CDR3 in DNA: TGTGCCAGCAGCTTAGAGGCAGGGCTACCGAACACTGAAGCTTTCTTT.